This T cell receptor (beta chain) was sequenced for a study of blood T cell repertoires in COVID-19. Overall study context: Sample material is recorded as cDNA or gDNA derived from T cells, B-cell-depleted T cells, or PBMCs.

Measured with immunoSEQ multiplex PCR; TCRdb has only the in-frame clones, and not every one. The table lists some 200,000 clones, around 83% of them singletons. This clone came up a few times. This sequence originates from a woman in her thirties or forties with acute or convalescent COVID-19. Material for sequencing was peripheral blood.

CDR3 bases: TGCGCCAGCAGCGCCAGCGGGAGGCCGAACACCGGGGAGCTGTTTTTT. Translated, it gives CASSASGRPNTGELFF. The chain has TRBV5-1 and TRBJ2-2, with 9 bases that match TRBD2. The V and J ends lost 4 bases and 0 bases, in that order; junction bases with no gene match: 4. Germline lookup yields CDR1 SGHRS and CDR2 YFSETQ. The CDR3 sequence is 16 residues long.